The 26 T cell receptor beta chains in this list originate from one sample, sequenced in a study of T cell repertoires in cytomegalovirus infection. Their antigens are not known. TCRdb re-called the reads through MiXCR, storing one row per CDR3 protein. The table shows about 830,000 distinct CDR3 sequences, with approximately 32% occurring only once. Here the sequenced sample was cultured CD8+ T cells from PBMCs, taken from culture after CMV antigen stimulation. Source of these receptors: a human donor in good health (CMV status not recorded). Some clones in this sample may be carry-over from other donors' samples.

This clonotype appeared many times. The chain combines TRBV7-6 with TRBJ2-7, with D maybe TRBD2 (6 bases). Trimming removed 8 bases from V and 0 bases from J, with 17 bases in between. The CDR3 has 15 amino acids. Germline CDR1 reads SGHVS; CDR2 reads FNYEAQ. Here the CDR3 reads CASSPAGNPSYEQYF. CDR3 DNA sequence: TGTGCCAGCTCCCCGGCGGGGAACCCCTCCTACGAGCAGTACTTC.

In this sample, this clonotype turned up a few times. The genes are TRBV20-1 and TRBJ2-5; TRBD2 aligns across 16 bases. This CDR3 is 16 amino acids long. Per germline, CDR1 DFQATT and CDR2 SNEGSKA (reference sequence). V gave up 6 bases and J gave up 5 bases; unmatched junction bases: 9. The CDR3 sequence: CSALGTSGGERETQYF. The CDR3 nucleotides are TGCAGTGCCCTCGGGACTAGCGGGGGGGAGCGGGAGACCCAGTACTTC.

The chain is built from TRBV5-1 and TRBJ2-4, with 8 bases fitting TRBD1. The CDR3 covers 15 residues. Trimming cost V 1 base and J 6 bases; bases outside gene matches: 6. Germline-derived CDR1 and CDR2 are SGHRS and YFSETQ. As DNA, the CDR3 is TGCGCCAGCAGCTTGCACAGGGGGATCGGAAACATTCAGTACTTC. It yields the protein CASSLHRGIGNIQYF.

This clonotype was counted at least ten times. The J gene is TRBJ2-7, the V gene TRBV5-5, with 9 bases lining up with TRBD1. Germline values: CDR1 SGHKS, CDR2 YYEKEE (reference sequence). V lost 4 bases to trimming and J lost 0 bases; unmatched junction nucleotides: 5. This CDR3 has 15 amino acids. The CDR3 here is CASSDPGQGSYEQYF. CDR3 sequence (DNA): TGTGCCAGCAGCGACCCGGGACAGGGCTCCTACGAGCAGTACTTC.

As concerns this clonotype: A much larger clone lies a single base off, so this may be a read error. V gene TRBV7-9 combines with J gene TRBJ1-4; 9 bases are a match to TRBD1. From germline, CDR1 is SEHNR and CDR2 FQNEAQ (reference sequence). J gave up 0 bases and V 6 bases, and 11 bases lay outside the gene matches. The CDR3 has 18 amino acids. The CDR3 DNA reads as TGTGCCAGCAGTCCGACCGGGACAGGGCTCCCAACTAATGAAAAACTGTTTTTT. Amino acids: CASSPTGTGLPTNEKLFF.

The chain is built from TRBV4-3 and TRBJ1-1; TRBD1 might be the D (5 bases). CDR3 length: 14 amino acids. V shed 0 bases and J shed 11 bases, with 16 bases lying between them. Germline CDR1 and CDR2: LGHNA and YSLEER. Here the CDR3 reads CASSQEGYLQEAFF. In DNA form, the CDR3 reads TGCGCCAGCAGCCAAGAGGGATACTTACAGGAGGCTTTCTTT.

In its sample, this clonotype was seen a few times. This chain joins TRBV6-1 and TRBJ2-7, with D maybe TRBD1 (6 bases). The germline gives CDR1 MNHNS, CDR2 SASEGT. The CDR3 sequence is 16 residues long. The V end was cut by 4 bases, the J end by 3 bases, with 19 bases between. Here the CDR3 DNA reads TGTGCCAGCAGTGTGGGTCAAAGACAGGTTCTCTACGAGCAGTACTTC. Translation gives CASSVGQRQVLYEQYF.

The chain recombines TRBV20-1 with TRBJ2-4; D may be TRBD2 (8 bases). Germline lookup yields CDR1 DFQATT and CDR2 SNEGSKA (reference sequence). The ends were cut back, 3 bases at V and 0 bases at J, with 21 bases in the middle. There are 18 residues in the CDR3. CDR3 nucleotides: TGCAGTGCTAGTAGCGGGACAGTCAATTATCTAGCCAAAAACATTCAGTACTTC. It specifies CSASSGTVNYLAKNIQYF.

This clonotype has a count of ten or more. The rearrangement links TRBV7-6 to TRBJ2-1; the match to TRBD2 covers 9 bases. V was clipped by 3 bases and J by 6 bases; unmatched bases: 6. From germline, CDR1 is SGHVS and CDR2 FNYEAQ. The CDR3 runs 15 residues. CDR3 sequence reads: CASSLRGLAVNEQFF. For the CDR3, the DNA is TGTGCCAGCAGCTTGAGGGGACTAGCCGTCAATGAGCAGTTCTTC.

The V gene is TRBV4-2, the J gene TRBJ1-3, with D unclear. There are 16 residues in the CDR3. From germline, CDR1 is LGHNA and CDR2 YNFKEQ. Trimming shortened V by 4 bases and J by 0 bases, and 13 bases separated the two germline ends. The CDR3: CASSLRGEISGNTIYF. CDR3 DNA sequence: TGTGCCAGCAGCCTACGCGGAGAGATCTCTGGAAACACCATATATTTT.

The rearrangement links TRBV15 to TRBJ1-5; TRBD1 agrees at 10 bases. The V segment lost 3 bases and the J segment 4 bases; nucleotides outside the gene matches: 6. CDR1 and CDR2 (germline): LNHNV, YYDKDF (reference sequence). This CDR3 is built from 16 residues. Written as DNA, the CDR3 is TGTGCCACCAGCAGCCGGGACAGGGGTTGGAATCAGCCCCAGCATTTT. Protein sequence: CATSSRDRGWNQPQHF.

About this clonotype: A clone one base away is much larger, so this may be a read error. The CDR3 protein is CASSSSWGQNRPQHF. For the CDR3, the DNA is TGTGCCAGCAGTTCCTCTTGGGGCCAGAATCGGCCCCAGCATTTT. The V call is TRBV12-3 or TRBV12-4, the J call TRBJ1-5, with D possibly being TRBD1 (5 bases). The CDR3 runs 15 residues.

This clonotype appeared a single time. Possible read error: a much larger clone is one base away. The V and J genes are TRBV7-8 and TRBJ2-1, with D unresolved. The CDR3 covers 11 residues. In germline, CDR1 is SGHVS, CDR2 FQNEAQ. In DNA form, the CDR3 reads TGTGCCAACAGCACCTACAATGAGCAGTTCTTC. Its translation: CANSTYNEQFF.

The chain couples TRBV7-3 to TRBJ2-2, with 9 bases matching TRBD2. The CDR3 loop spans 16 amino acids. With 5 bases clipped from V and 2 bases from J, the junction kept 6 bases outside the gene matches. Per the germline V gene, CDR1 is SGHTA and CDR2 is FQGTGA. Written as DNA, the CDR3 is TGTGCCAGCAGCCCAACAGCGGGGGGTAACACCGGGGAGCTGTTTTTT. It yields the protein CASSPTAGGNTGELFF.

The J gene is TRBJ2-7, the V gene TRBV6-6, with D perhaps TRBD2 (6 bases). V dropped 0 bases and J dropped 5 bases, with 11 bases sitting between them. The CDR3 totals 14 residues. In germline, CDR1 is MNHNY, CDR2 SVGAGI (reference sequence). DNA of the CDR3: TGTGCCAGCAGTTACTCGTGGAGGGACCACGAGCAGTACTTC. Encoded protein: CASSYSWRDHEQYF.

This clonotype occurred a few times. The chain is built from TRBV7-8 and TRBJ1-1, with D possibly TRBD1 on 6 matching bases. V lost 5 bases and J 0 bases, leaving 16 bases between the germline ends. The germline CDR1 and CDR2 sequences are SGHVS and FQNEAQ. The CDR3 sequence is 16 residues long. CDR3 sequence (DNA): TGTGCCAGCAGCCCGACAGGCTCGAGGATGAACACTGAAGCTTTCTTT. It encodes CASSPTGSRMNTEAFF.

The rearrangement uses TRBV3-1 and TRBJ2-1; D gene ambiguous. Germline CDR1 is LGHDT and CDR2 is YNNKEL (reference sequence). The germline V and J ends were trimmed by 1 base and 1 base, with 20 bases remaining between them. CDR3 length: 19 amino acids. The CDR3 sequence is CASSQVDDGTYLSYNEQFF. The CDR3, as DNA: TGTGCCAGCAGCCAAGTGGATGATGGCACCTACCTATCCTACAATGAGCAGTTCTTC.

This sequence joins TRBV7-2 and TRBJ1-4; the match to TRBD1 covers 7 bases. V lost 5 bases to trimming and J lost 5 bases; unmatched junction nucleotides: 8. Germline lookup yields CDR1 SGHTA and CDR2 FQGNSA. CDR3 length equals 15 residues. CDR3 loop: CASSTDLRGNEKLFF. In nucleotides, the CDR3 is TGTGCCAGCAGCACGGACCTCAGGGGGAATGAAAAACTGTTTTTT.

This clonotype has just a few counts. V usage is TRBV4-1 and J usage is TRBJ1-2; 7 nucleotides match TRBD1. V trimming: 0 bases; J trimming: 5 bases; junction bases outside the gene matches: 6. There are 15 residues in the CDR3. CDR1 is MGHRA, CDR2 YSYEKL, per germline. The CDR3 DNA follows: TGCGCCAGCAGCCAAGAAGTAAGACAGGGTTATGGCTACACCTTC. It is translated as CASSQEVRQGYGYTF.

The V and J genes are TRBV6-6 and TRBJ2-5; perhaps TRBD2 as D (7 bases). Germline V CDR1 and CDR2: MNHNY, SVGAGI (reference sequence). This CDR3 comprises 15 residues. The V end was cut by 4 bases, the J end by 2 bases, with 14 bases between. The CDR3: CASSLRGGVQETQYF. The CDR3 nucleotides read TGTGCCAGCAGTTTAAGGGGGGGGGTACAAGAGACCCAGTACTTC.

The rearrangement links TRBV6-6 to TRBJ1-2; the D is unclear. Trimming took off 1 base at V and 3 bases at J, with 15 bases between the two ends. The CDR3 covers 16 residues. Germline CDR1 and CDR2: MNHNY and SVGAGI (reference sequence). In DNA, the CDR3 is TGTGCCAGCAGTTACTTCTCAGAAAGCCCTTACTATGGCTACACCTTC. This codes for CASSYFSESPYYGYTF.

This clonotype has only a few counts. The chain employs TRBV7-9 and TRBJ1-5; a weak D match, TRBD1 (5 bases). Trimming cost V 3 bases and J 2 bases, with 8 bases left between them. CDR3 size: 14 residues. Germline CDR1 reads SEHNR; CDR2 reads FQNEAQ (reference sequence). The CDR3 protein is CASSFRDGNQPQHF. CDR3 sequence (DNA): TGTGCCAGCAGCTTCAGGGATGGCAATCAGCCCCAGCATTTT.

This sequence joins TRBV29-1 and TRBJ2-1; 10 nucleotides align to TRBD1. After removal of 4 bases from V and 7 bases from J, the junction contained 4 bases not matched to a gene. The CDR3 is 13 amino acids. Germline CDR1 is SQVTM and CDR2 is ANQGSEA. CDR3 DNA: TGCAGCGTTGGGACAGGGGGAATGAATGAGCAGTTCTTC. Amino acid sequence: CSVGTGGMNEQFF.

This clonotype appeared a few times. This sequence joins TRBV6-1 and TRBJ1-5; D ambiguous. V gave up 6 bases and J gave up 4 bases, with 16 bases separating them. The CDR3 sequence is 15 residues long. CDR1 is MNHNS and CDR2 is SASEGT in the germline V gene. The CDR3 DNA sequence: TGTGCCAGCAGCATTATCTCCGGGGAAAATCAGCCCCAGCATTTT. Amino acids: CASSIISGENQPQHF.

The table lists this clonotype with many counts. The CDR3 sequence is CASSSGAVTVNYEQYF. The CDR3 bases are TGTGCCAGCAGCTCGGGGGCCGTGACAGTTAACTACGAGCAGTACTTC. The V call is TRBV7-9, the J call TRBJ2-7; either TRBD1 or TRBD2 may fit D (6 bases each). The CDR3 has 16 residues. Germline V CDR1 and CDR2: SEHNR, FQNEAQ (reference sequence). The germline V and J ends were trimmed by 4 bases and 3 bases, with 19 bases remaining between them.

The DNA of the CDR3 is TGTGCCAGCAGCTTAGTACGGACAGGGGGAGCCAAAAACATTCAGTACTTC. Residues: CASSLVRTGGAKNIQYF. The genes are TRBV7-8 and TRBJ2-4; 10 nucleotides line up with TRBD1. Germline loops: CDR1 SGHVS, CDR2 FQNEAQ. The CDR3 loop spans 17 amino acids. After removal of 1 base from V and 0 bases from J, the junction contained 3 bases not matched to a gene.